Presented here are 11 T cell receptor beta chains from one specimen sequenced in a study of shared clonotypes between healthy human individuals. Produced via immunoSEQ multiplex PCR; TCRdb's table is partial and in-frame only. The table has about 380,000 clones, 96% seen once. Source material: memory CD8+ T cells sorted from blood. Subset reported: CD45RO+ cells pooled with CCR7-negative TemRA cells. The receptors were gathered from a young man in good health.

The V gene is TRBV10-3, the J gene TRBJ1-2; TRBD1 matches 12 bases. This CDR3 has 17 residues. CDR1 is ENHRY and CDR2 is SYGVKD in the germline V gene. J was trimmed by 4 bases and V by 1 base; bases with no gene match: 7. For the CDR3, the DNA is TGTGCCATCAGTGAGTGGGACAGGGGGCTTAGTAGCTATGGCTACACCTTC. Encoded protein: CAISEWDRGLSSYGYTF.

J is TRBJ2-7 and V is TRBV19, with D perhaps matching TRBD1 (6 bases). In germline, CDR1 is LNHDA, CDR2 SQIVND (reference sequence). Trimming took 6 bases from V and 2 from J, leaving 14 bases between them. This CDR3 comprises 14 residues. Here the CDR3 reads CASRNREGTYEQYF. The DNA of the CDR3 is TGTGCCAGTAGGAACAGGGAAGGCACCTACGAGCAGTACTTC.

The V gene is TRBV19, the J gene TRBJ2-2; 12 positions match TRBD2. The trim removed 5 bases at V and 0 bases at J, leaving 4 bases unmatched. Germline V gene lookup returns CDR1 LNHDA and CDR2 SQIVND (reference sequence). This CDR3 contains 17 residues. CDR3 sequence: CASSGTSGRTNTGELFF. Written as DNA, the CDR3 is TGTGCCAGTAGTGGCACTAGCGGGAGGACGAACACCGGGGAGCTGTTTTTT.

The CDR3 reads CASSIFAGRSYNEQFF. CDR3 bases: TGTGCCAGTAGTATTTTTGCGGGACGGTCCTACAATGAGCAGTTCTTC. V gene TRBV19 combines with J gene TRBJ2-1, with D possibly being TRBD2 (6 bases). CDR1 is LNHDA and CDR2 is SQIVND in the germline V gene (reference sequence). Trimming took off 3 bases at V and 1 base at J, with 13 bases between the two ends. This CDR3 contains 16 residues.

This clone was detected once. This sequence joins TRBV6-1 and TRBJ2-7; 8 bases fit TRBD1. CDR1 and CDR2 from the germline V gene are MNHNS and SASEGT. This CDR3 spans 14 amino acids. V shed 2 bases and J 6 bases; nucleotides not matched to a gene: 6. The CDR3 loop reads CASSELDRGSEQYF. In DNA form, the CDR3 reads TGTGCCAGCAGTGAACTCGACAGGGGATCCGAGCAGTACTTC.

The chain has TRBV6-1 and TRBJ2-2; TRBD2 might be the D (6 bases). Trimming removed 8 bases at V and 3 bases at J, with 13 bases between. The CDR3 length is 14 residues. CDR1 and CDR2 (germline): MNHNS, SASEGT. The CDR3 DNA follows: TGTGCCAGCTCCCTGGAGGGGTACACCGGGGAGCTGTTTTTT. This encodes CASSLEGYTGELFF.

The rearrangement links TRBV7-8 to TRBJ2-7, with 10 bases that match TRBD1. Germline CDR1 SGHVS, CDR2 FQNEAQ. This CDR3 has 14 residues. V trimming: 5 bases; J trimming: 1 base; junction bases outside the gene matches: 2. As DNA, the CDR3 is TGTGCCAGCAGCCGGGACAGGGGTTCCTACGAGCAGTACTTC. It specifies CASSRDRGSYEQYF.

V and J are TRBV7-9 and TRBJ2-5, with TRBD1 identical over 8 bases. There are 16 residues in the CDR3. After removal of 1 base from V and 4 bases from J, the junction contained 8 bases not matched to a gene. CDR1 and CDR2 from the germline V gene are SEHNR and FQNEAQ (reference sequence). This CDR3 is CASSLGMQGALETQYF. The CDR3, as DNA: TGTGCCAGCAGCTTAGGGATGCAGGGGGCTTTAGAGACCCAGTACTTC.

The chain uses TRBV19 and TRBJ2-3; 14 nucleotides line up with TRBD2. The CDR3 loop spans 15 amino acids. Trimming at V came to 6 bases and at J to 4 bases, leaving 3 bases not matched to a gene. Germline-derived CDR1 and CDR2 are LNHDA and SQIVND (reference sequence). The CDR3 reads CASRRLAGGADTQYF. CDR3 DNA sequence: TGTGCCAGTAGGCGACTAGCGGGAGGGGCAGATACGCAGTATTTT. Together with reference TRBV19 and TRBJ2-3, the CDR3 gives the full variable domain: DGGITQSPKYLFRKEGQNVTLSCEQNLNHDAMYWYRQDPGQGLRLIYYSQIVNDFQKGDIAEGYSVSREKKESFPLTVTSAQKNPTAFYLCASRRLAGGADTQYFGPGTRLTVL.

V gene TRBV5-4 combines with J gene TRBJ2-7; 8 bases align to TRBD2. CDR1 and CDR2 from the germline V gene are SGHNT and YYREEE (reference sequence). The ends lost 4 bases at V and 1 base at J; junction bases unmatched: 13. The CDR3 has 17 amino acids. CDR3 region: CASSPGGSGIPSYEQYF. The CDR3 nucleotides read TGTGCCAGCAGCCCCGGTGGTAGCGGGATCCCTTCCTACGAGCAGTACTTC.

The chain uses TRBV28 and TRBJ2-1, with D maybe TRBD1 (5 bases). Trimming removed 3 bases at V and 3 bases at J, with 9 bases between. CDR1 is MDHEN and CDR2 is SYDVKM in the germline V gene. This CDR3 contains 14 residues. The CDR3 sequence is CASSFLGDYNEQFF. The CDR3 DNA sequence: TGTGCCAGCAGTTTCCTAGGGGACTACAATGAGCAGTTCTTC.